A selection of T cell receptor beta chains follows, all from one sample in a study of OX40 agonist ivuxolimab in advanced cancers. Clones were sequenced by immunoSEQ multiplex PCR, and TCRdb holds only the in-frame ones, with some missing. Here the sample spans tens of thousands of clones, about 92% being singletons. The source was CD4+ or CD8+ T cells sorted from blood, collected in a trial of the OX40 agonist ivuxolimab. These receptors all stem from an adult with an advanced solid tumor such as melanoma, head and neck, liver or kidney cancer. The CDR3 runs from the conserved cysteine through the conserved F or W. A row's size may be missing; if present it is once, few, many or a size class.

>TRBV13|-|13
CAAGSSSYNEQFF
>TRBV9|-|15
CASSGSGAVGGELFF
>TRBV7-8|-|15
CASSSTDSSGNTIYF
>TRBV6-4|-|14
CASSLTTWGGELFF
>TRBV15|-|17
CATSRVPHRGPRYEQYF
>TRBV4-2|-|13
CASSQGGVDEQYF
>TRBV27|-|12
CASRGANEKLFF
>TRBV5-6|-|15
CASSLLDSPGNTIYF
>TRBV9|-|15
CASSVDGDRTDTQYF
>TRBV27|-|14
CASSMDRGKDTQYF
>TRBV10-3|-|12
CAISTPGQEAFF
>TRBV7-9|-|17
CASSSSRDGHSTDTQYF
>TRBV2|-|13
CARLGGLNTEAFF
>TRBV7-2|-|17
CASSPERTSLATDTQYF
>TRBV7-9|-|18
CASNVVVGDRGLDQPQHF
>TRBV9|-|16
CASSASRTGGNEKLFF
>TRBV7-6|-|13
CASSPPGDRELFF
>TRBV7-6|-|14
CASSLGGENTEAFF
>TRBV9|once|15
CASSGPGSRSYEQYF
>TRBV4-3|-|17
CASSQDYRDSINYGYTF
>TRBV5-1|-|12
CASSVGGLSMIF
>TRBV9|once|17
CASSASSQVASYNEQFF
>TRBV7-2|-|15
CASSLVGTGASEQYF
>TRBV10-3|-|16
CAIRGATGAVQGEQFF
>TRBV15|-|19
CATSREGLGQGKANYGYTF
>TRBV27|-|16
CASSLSKGEMNTEAFF
>TRBV7-6|-|13
CASSLRPQETQYF
>TRBV10-3|-|17
CAISEGLRRYSYNEQFF
>TRBV11-3|once|13
CASSLAWGDRAFF
>TRBV7-6|-|13
CASSLKGYNGYTF
>TRBV5-5|-|16
CASSLYRQGTNSPLHF
>TRBV2|-|12
CASSEWDTEAFF
>TRBV19|-|14
CASSMRGFQETQYF
>TRBV7-6|once|15
CASSATGASNQPQHF
>TRBV19|-|15
CASSLTELNTGELFF
>TRBV9|-|15
CASSVGGHPDQPQHF
>TRBV5-6|-|16
CASRLGGILNTGELFF
>TRBV11-2|-|15
CASSQDRTGLGEQYF
>TRBV4-3|-|19
CASSQDLGLAGGGQNIQYF
>TRBV9|once|17
CASSPEGGHFSTDTQYF
>TRBV2|once|11
CASSGSDEQFF
>TRBV6-5|-|15
CASSSPDRVSYEQYF
>TRBV7-9|-|14
CASTLLDREETQYF
>TRBV19|-|12
CASSMLTDTQYF
>TRBV19|-|13
CASSPGLPYEQYF
>TRBV4-3|-|16
CASSQGQGLNTGELFF
>TRBV7-7|-|15
CASSRLAGSTDTQYF
>TRBV5-6|-|17
CASSSDPHRESYNEQFF
>TRBV7-2|-|15
CASSVTSANVDEQFF
>TRBV1|-|14
CTSSCWTGHQPQHF
>TRBV4-1|once|15
CASSQERDRSYEQYF
>TRBV10-3|-|13
CAIGGTGAGEQFF
>TRBV9|-|16
CASSSLAGGPLDTQYF
>TRBV6-5|-|15
CASSYSGQGGSPLHF
>TRBV5-1|-|14
CASLLGDLAGELFF
>TRBV18|-|17
CASSPSLLAGAANEQFF
>TRBV29-1|once|14
CSVSGTGRTGELFF
>TRBV9|-|11
CASSVSVEQFF
>TRBV6-1|-|18
CASSEILSGGLGTYEQYF
>TRBV11-2|-|15
CASSLIFQGSDTQYF